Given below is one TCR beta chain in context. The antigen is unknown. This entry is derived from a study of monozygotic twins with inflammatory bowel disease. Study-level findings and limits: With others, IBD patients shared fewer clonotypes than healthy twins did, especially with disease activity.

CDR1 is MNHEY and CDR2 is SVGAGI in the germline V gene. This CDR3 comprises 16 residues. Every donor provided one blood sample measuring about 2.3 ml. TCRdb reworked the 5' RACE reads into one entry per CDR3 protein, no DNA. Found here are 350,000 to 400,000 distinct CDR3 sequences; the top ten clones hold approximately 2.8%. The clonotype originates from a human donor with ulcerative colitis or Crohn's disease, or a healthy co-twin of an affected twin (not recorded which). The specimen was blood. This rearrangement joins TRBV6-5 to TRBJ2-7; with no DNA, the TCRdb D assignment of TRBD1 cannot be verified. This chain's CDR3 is CASSYSGDGQLCEQYF.